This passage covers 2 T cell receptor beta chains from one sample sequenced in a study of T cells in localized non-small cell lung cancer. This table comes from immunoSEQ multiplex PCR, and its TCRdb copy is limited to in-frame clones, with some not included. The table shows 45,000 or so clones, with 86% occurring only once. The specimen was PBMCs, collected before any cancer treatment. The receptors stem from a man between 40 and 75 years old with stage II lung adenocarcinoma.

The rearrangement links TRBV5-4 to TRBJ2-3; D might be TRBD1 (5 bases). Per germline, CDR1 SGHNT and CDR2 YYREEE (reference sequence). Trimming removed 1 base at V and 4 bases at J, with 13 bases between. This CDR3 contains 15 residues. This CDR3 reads CASSLPPLGADTQYF. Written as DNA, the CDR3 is TGTGCCAGCAGCTTGCCCCCTCTAGGGGCAGATACGCAGTATTTT.

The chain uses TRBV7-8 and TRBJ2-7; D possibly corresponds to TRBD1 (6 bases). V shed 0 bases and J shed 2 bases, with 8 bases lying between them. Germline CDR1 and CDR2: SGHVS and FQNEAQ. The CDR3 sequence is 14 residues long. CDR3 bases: TGTGCCAGCAGCTTAGCGACAGGTACCTACGAGCAGTACGTC. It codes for CASSLATGTYEQYV.